This T cell receptor beta chain was identified during a study of cytomegalovirus exposure and HLA in healthy donors. Notes on this clone: Its specificity is not known.

Regarding the study as a whole: An assumption of roughly uniform sequencing depth across donors underlay the presence/absence analyses. For cytomegalovirus status, the classifier reportedly gave diagnoses with high specificity and sensitivity. The study put around 180 TCR beta chains on its list as cytomegalovirus-associated. In a later analysis, across HLA loci, associated TCR counts were highest for DRB1, lowest for HLA-C.

Germline-derived CDR1 and CDR2 are SNHLY and FYNNEI. The CDR3 covers 15 residues. Trimming removed 7 bases at V and 7 bases at J, with 22 bases between. PCR involved 60 Vbeta and 13 Jbeta primers. Here immunoSEQ multiplex PCR was the method, and the copy in TCRdb shows in-frame clones only, minus some. The profile covers 150,000 to 250,000 clones, with roughly 80% appearing a single time and over 5% taken by the ten largest. This clonotype was obtained from a woman aged 45-65 years in good health and CMV-seropositive. V is TRBV2 and J is TRBJ2-5; TRBD1 might be the D (6 bases). Material: PBMCs. CDR3 nucleotide sequence: TGTGCCAGCACATCGGACAGCACCAAGAGCGGGACCCAGTACTTC. This encodes CASTSDSTKSGTQYF.